These T cell receptor beta chains were read from a single sample in a study of T cell responses to AZD1222 COVID-19 vaccine. The repertoire was sequenced with immunoSEQ multiplex PCR; TCRdb's copy has only in-frame clones and lacks some. The sample carries under 130,000 clones, around 76% recorded once. This specimen was peripheral blood, taken on day 0 of AZD1222 vaccination. Every receptor here comes from an adult in good health. The CDR3 runs from the conserved cysteine through the conserved F or W. A D gene is named only where the DNA matches it firmly. Size is omitted from some rows. Given values are once, few, many or a class for expanded clones.

CDR3nt,CDR3aa,j_gene,abundance,d_gene,v_gene
TGTGCCAGCAGCCCTCCAGGGGTGGTAGCAACTAATGAAAAACTGTTTTTT,CASSPPGVVATNEKLFF,TRBJ1-4,NA,NA,TRBV7-9
TGTGCCAGCAGCTTAGATATCAGGGGTACCCTAGGCAATGAGCAGTTCTTC,CASSLDIRGTLGNEQFF,TRBJ2-1,few,NA,TRBV7-9
TGTGCCAGCAGTGAGGGCCCCGGGGGACCTCTCTCCTATGGCTACACCTTC,CASSEGPGGPLSYGYTF,TRBJ1-2,NA,NA,TRBV6-1
TGCGCCAGCAGCTTGGGGAGGGGGAACACTGAAGCTTTCTTT,CASSLGRGNTEAFF,TRBJ1-1,NA,NA,TRBV5-1
TGCGCCAGCAGCCCTATCCCGGGTAGCAATCAGCCCCAGCATTTT,CASSPIPGSNQPQHF,TRBJ1-5,NA,NA,TRBV5-1
TGTGCCAGCAGCTCCCGGACAGGAAACTCTGGAAACACCATATATTTT,CASSSRTGNSGNTIYF,TRBJ1-3,NA,TRBD1,TRBV7-2
TGTGCCAGCAGTTACCTGGGGCCGGCTAATGAAAAACTGTTTTTT,CASSYLGPANEKLFF,TRBJ1-4,NA,NA,TRBV6-2/TRBV6-3
TGTGCCAGCAGGCCAGGACAGGGCGATTTCCACGAGCAGTACTTC,CASRPGQGDFHEQYF,TRBJ2-7,NA,TRBD1,TRBV2
TGCAGCGTTGACTTCCAGCAAGAGACCCAGTACTTC,CSVDFQQETQYF,TRBJ2-5,once,NA,TRBV29-1
TGCGCCAGCAGTATCAACGCCGGGACAGGGGCCAAAAACATTCAGTACTTC,CASSINAGTGAKNIQYF,TRBJ2-4,NA,TRBD1,TRBV5-1
TGTGCCAGCAGCTCCCCTGAGGGACAGGGACGTGGCTACACCTTC,CASSSPEGQGRGYTF,TRBJ1-2,NA,TRBD1,TRBV4-2
TGTGCCAGCAGTTACTACGGGGGGATTTACGGGGAGCTGTTTTTT,CASSYYGGIYGELFF,TRBJ2-2,NA,TRBD2,TRBV6-5
TGTGCCTGGGCCCCGGGACTAGGGACTTCCGGGGAGCTGTTTTTT,CAWAPGLGTSGELFF,TRBJ2-2,NA,TRBD2,TRBV30
TGTGCCAGTAAGAAACCTGGGACGAGCTCTGGAAACACCATATATTTT,CASKKPGTSSGNTIYF,TRBJ1-3,NA,NA,TRBV19
TGTGCCAGCAGCCGCGGACAGGGGGACATGAACACTGAAGCTTTCTTT,CASSRGQGDMNTEAFF,TRBJ1-1,NA,TRBD1,TRBV11-3
TGTGCCAGCAGCTTCAACAGGGGGGATACGCAGTATTTT,CASSFNRGDTQYF,TRBJ2-3,NA,TRBD1,TRBV7-2
TGTGCCAGCAGTTACCTTATTGGGGGGAGCACAGATACGCAGTATTTT,CASSYLIGGSTDTQYF,TRBJ2-3,NA,NA,TRBV6-6
TGTGCCAGCAGCCAAGTAAGTGGGACAGGGTCGAACGAGCAGTACTTC,CASSQVSGTGSNEQYF,TRBJ2-7,NA,TRBD1,TRBV3-1/TRBV3-2
TGTGCCAGCAGCTTTGGAGGGGGCGAGGATACGCAGTATTTT,CASSFGGGEDTQYF,TRBJ2-3,NA,NA,TRBV5-4
TGTGCCAGCTCCCGAACAGACCTCAACACTGAAGCTTTCTTT,CASSRTDLNTEAFF,TRBJ1-1,NA,NA,TRBV18
TGTGCCAGCAGCCCAACAGGGAACACTGAAGCTTTCTTT,CASSPTGNTEAFF,TRBJ1-1,NA,NA,TRBV5-4
TGTGCCAGCAGCCAATCGGCAGGCTCCTACGAGCAGTACTTC,CASSQSAGSYEQYF,TRBJ2-7,NA,NA,TRBV16
TGTGCCAGCAGGCCGGGACTAGCGGGAGATGAGCAGTTCTTC,CASRPGLAGDEQFF,TRBJ2-1,NA,TRBD2,TRBV6-5
TGCAGCGTTGCGGGGACAGTAAAAGACTATGGCTACACCTTC,CSVAGTVKDYGYTF,TRBJ1-2,NA,TRBD1,TRBV29-1
TGTGCCAGTAGTAGGCAGGGGCTTGGCACTGAAGCTTTCTTT,CASSRQGLGTEAFF,TRBJ1-1,NA,NA,TRBV19
TGTGCCAGCAGTCGTCGGTCCCTCGGCGGCTACACCTTC,CASSRRSLGGYTF,TRBJ1-2,NA,NA,TRBV27
TGTGCCAGTAGCGGGGGGGGTTTGGATCAGCCCCAGCATTTT,CASSGGGLDQPQHF,TRBJ1-5,NA,NA,TRBV19
TGTGCCAGCAGTTTAGGTAACACCATATATTTT,CASSLGNTIYF,TRBJ1-3,NA,NA,TRBV12-3/TRBV12-4
TGTGCCAGCAGCTCGGGGGGGGACAGGGTTGTACCGGGCTACACCTTC,CASSSGGDRVVPGYTF,TRBJ1-2,NA,TRBD1,TRBV5-4
TGTGCCACCAGTGATCCCCAGGGTAGCACAGATACGCAGTATTTT,CATSDPQGSTDTQYF,TRBJ2-3,NA,NA,TRBV24-1
TGCGCCAGCAGCCCGGACCAGGGCTCAGATACGCAGTATTTT,CASSPDQGSDTQYF,TRBJ2-3,once,NA,TRBV5-1
TGCGCCAGCAGCCAGGAGCGGGGGGGCTCCTACCAAGAGACCCAGTACTTC,CASSQERGGSYQETQYF,TRBJ2-5,NA,TRBD2,TRBV4-1
TGTGCCAGCAGCCTGGCGGGGGGACAGGGGGCGTCACCCCTCCACTTT,CASSLAGGQGASPLHF,TRBJ1-6,NA,TRBD1,TRBV27
TGTGCCAGCAGCTTGGGAGACAGCTACTACGAGCAGTACTTC,CASSLGDSYYEQYF,TRBJ2-7,NA,NA,TRBV5-6
TGTGCCAGCAGGCTACTGATCCCGAACACTGAAGCTTTCTTT,CASRLLIPNTEAFF,TRBJ1-1,NA,NA,TRBV27
TGTGCCAGCAGTGACCCCCGGGACTTTTTCCCTCAGTACTTC,CASSDPRDFFPQYF,TRBJ2-5,NA,NA,TRBV6-1
TGTGCCACCAGCAGCTACTCCGGGACAGGGGTCGGGGAGCTGTTTTTT,CATSSYSGTGVGELFF,TRBJ2-2,NA,TRBD1,TRBV15
TGTGCCGAGACCCCCGGGGAGCTGTTTTTT,CAETPGELFF,TRBJ2-2,few,NA,TRBV9
TGTGCCAGCAGCTTGGGCAGGGTAAACTATGGCTACACCTTC,CASSLGRVNYGYTF,TRBJ1-2,NA,NA,TRBV5-6
TGTGCCATCAGTGAGTCGGTCAGGGGGCGCGACTACGAGCAGTACTTC,CAISESVRGRDYEQYF,TRBJ2-7,NA,TRBD1,TRBV10-3
TGTGCCAGCAGCCGGGGCGAGGGAGGGGGCACTGAAGCTTTCTTT,CASSRGEGGGTEAFF,TRBJ1-1,NA,NA,TRBV7-2
TGTGCCAGCAGTTATGAGCAGGGGATTTTAAACACTGAAGCTTTCTTT,CASSYEQGILNTEAFF,TRBJ1-1,NA,NA,TRBV6-2/TRBV6-3
TGTGCCAGCAGTTTAGTAGCGGGGTCCTACGAGCAGTACTTC,CASSLVAGSYEQYF,TRBJ2-7,NA,TRBD2,TRBV27
TGTGCCAGCAGCTACGCGGAAGGCGCCACCCAGTACTTC,CASSYAEGATQYF,TRBJ2-5,once,NA,TRBV7-9
TGTGCCAGCAGCCAAGGCTCGGGTCCTGGGGGTGGCTACACCTTC,CASSQGSGPGGGYTF,TRBJ1-2,few,NA,TRBV14
TGTGCCAGCAACCCAGGGACGGGAAATCAGCCCCAGCATTTT,CASNPGTGNQPQHF,TRBJ1-5,NA,NA,TRBV7-8
TGTGCCAGCAGCTTTACCTTTGGGGGGGGCACTGAAGCTTTCTTT,CASSFTFGGGTEAFF,TRBJ1-1,NA,NA,TRBV7-2
TGTGCCAGCAGCCCTAGAAAAATAAGCTCTGGAAACACCATATATTTT,CASSPRKISSGNTIYF,TRBJ1-3,NA,NA,TRBV3-1/TRBV3-2
TGTGCCAGCAGCCAGAGCTCTGGAAACACCATATATTTT,CASSQSSGNTIYF,TRBJ1-3,few,NA,TRBV3-1/TRBV3-2
TGCGCCAGCAGCCGGGACATACCCTACGAGCAGTACTTC,CASSRDIPYEQYF,TRBJ2-7,NA,NA,TRBV4-3
TGCGCCAGCAGCCTGGGACTAGACTCCTACAATGAGCAGTTCTTC,CASSLGLDSYNEQFF,TRBJ2-1,NA,TRBD2,TRBV4-1
TGTGCCAGCAGCTTTGGGGCAGGGGGGTACCAAGAGACCCAGTACTTC,CASSFGAGGYQETQYF,TRBJ2-5,NA,NA,TRBV5-4
TGTGCCAGCAGCTCCTCCCCAGGGACAGGGAATGAAAAACTGTTTTTT,CASSSSPGTGNEKLFF,TRBJ1-4,NA,TRBD1,TRBV13
TGCGCCAGCAGCCAAGGGGAGGGGCTGAGGGGGAACACTGAAGCTTTCTTT,CASSQGEGLRGNTEAFF,TRBJ1-1,NA,NA,TRBV4-1
TGTGCCAGTGAGGGGACAGGGGCAAGGGGCTACACCTTC,CASEGTGARGYTF,TRBJ1-2,few,TRBD1,TRBV19
TGTGCCAGCAGCTTCTACAGGGGGACCTTCAATCAGCCCCAGCATTTT,CASSFYRGTFNQPQHF,TRBJ1-5,NA,TRBD1,TRBV5-6
TGCGCCAGCAGCTACCTTGCGGGGTCGAACTATGGCTACACCTTC,CASSYLAGSNYGYTF,TRBJ1-2,NA,NA,TRBV5-1
TGTGCCAGCAGCGATAGCACAGCAATAAATCAGCCCCAGCATTTT,CASSDSTAINQPQHF,TRBJ1-5,NA,NA,TRBV5-4
TGTGCCAGCAGCTACAGGGGGCTTGGGGCCAACGTCCTGACTTTC,CASSYRGLGANVLTF,TRBJ2-6,NA,TRBD1,TRBV5-4